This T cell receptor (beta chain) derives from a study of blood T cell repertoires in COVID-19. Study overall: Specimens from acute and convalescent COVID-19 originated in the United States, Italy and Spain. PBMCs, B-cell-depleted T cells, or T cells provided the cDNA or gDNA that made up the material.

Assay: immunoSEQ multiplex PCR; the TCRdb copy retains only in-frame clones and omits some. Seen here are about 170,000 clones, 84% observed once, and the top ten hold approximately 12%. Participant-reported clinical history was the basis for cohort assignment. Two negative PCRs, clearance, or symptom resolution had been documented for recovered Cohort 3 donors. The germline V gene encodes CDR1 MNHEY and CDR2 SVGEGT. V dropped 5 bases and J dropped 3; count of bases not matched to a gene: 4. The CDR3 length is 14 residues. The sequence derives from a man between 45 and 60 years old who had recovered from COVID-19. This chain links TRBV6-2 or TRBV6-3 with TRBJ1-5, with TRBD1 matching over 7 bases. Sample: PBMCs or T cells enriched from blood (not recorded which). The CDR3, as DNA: TGTGCCAGCAGTCTGGACAGGCTCAATCAGCCCCAGCATTTT. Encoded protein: CASSLDRLNQPQHF.